These 21 T cell receptor beta chains came from one sample sequenced in a study of blood T cell repertoires in COVID-19. Produced via immunoSEQ multiplex PCR; TCRdb's table is partial and in-frame only. In the table there are 65,000 or so clones, more than 90% of which are singletons. Sequencing input: peripheral blood. The receptors here all came from a man in his 60s with acute or convalescent COVID-19.

The chain has TRBV2 and TRBJ1-6, with a weak D call TRBD1 (6 bases). In germline, CDR1 is SNHLY, CDR2 FYNNEI. CDR3 length: 18 residues. Deletions cut 1 base from V and 4 bases from J, with 17 bases between. CDR3 DNA sequence: TGTGCCAGCAGTGAAGGTACAGGGCGAGTGGTTTATAATTCACCCCTCCACTTT. Its translation is CASSEGTGRVVYNSPLHF.

The chain combines TRBV7-2 with TRBJ2-1, with TRBD2 matching over 10 bases. The germline V gene has CDR1 SGHTA and CDR2 FQGNSA. The junction had 11 bases not matched to a gene; V was cut back by 1 base and J by 8 bases. This CDR3 contains 17 residues. CDR3: CASSLVWSASGGYEQFF. DNA of the CDR3: TGTGCCAGCAGCTTAGTGTGGTCGGCTAGCGGGGGCTATGAGCAGTTCTTC.

The V gene is TRBV10-2, the J gene TRBJ1-1; D remains ambiguous. The V end was cut by 3 bases, the J end by 4 bases, with 12 bases between. Germline loops: CDR1 WSHSY, CDR2 SAAADI. The CDR3 sequence is 14 residues long. For the CDR3, the DNA is TGCGCCAGCAGTGATGGCGGCCCGAGCACTGAAGCTTTCTTT. It yields the protein CASSDGGPSTEAFF.

This sequence joins TRBV23-1 and TRBJ2-7, with 11 bases identical to TRBD1. TRBV23-1 is an ORF, with its function uncertain. CDR3 length equals 17 residues. With 1 base clipped from V and 5 bases from J, the junction kept 10 bases outside the gene matches. CDR3 nucleotides: TGCGCCAGCAGTCAATTGGACAGGGGGCGGCCCTGGGACGAGCAGTACTTC. Protein product: CASSQLDRGRPWDEQYF.

The chain's CDR3 is CASSSYEKLFF. CDR3 DNA: TGTGCCAGCAGCTCTTATGAAAAACTGTTTTTT. This sequence joins TRBV7-9 and TRBJ1-4; no reliable D call. The length of the CDR3 is 11 residues. The V gene lost 4 bases and the J gene lost 6 bases, with 3 bases spanning the gap. The germline V gene encodes CDR1 SEHNR and CDR2 FQNEAQ (reference sequence).

This clone occurred once. The genes are TRBV7-9 and TRBJ1-5; 7 nucleotides line up with TRBD1. This CDR3 has 14 residues. Losses at the gene ends were 1 base for V and 4 bases for J; bases not matched to a gene: 1. Germline V CDR1 and CDR2: SEHNR, FQNEAQ (reference sequence). The CDR3 nucleotides read TGTGCCAGCAGCTTAGGACAGGGTAATCAGCCCCAGCATTTT. Protein: CASSLGQGNQPQHF.

CDR3 DNA: TGTGCCAGCAGTGAAAGCGGGGTTGTCACTGAAGCTTTCTTT. This sequence encodes CASSESGVVTEAFF. The chain carries TRBV6-1 and TRBJ1-1; D is uncertain. Germline CDR1 and CDR2: MNHNS and SASEGT. The CDR3 is 14 amino acids. V lost 2 bases, J lost 4 bases, and 11 bases lay in between.

This chain joins TRBV5-1 and TRBJ1-4, with 10 nucleotides matching TRBD1. Trimming took 4 bases from V and 8 from J; bases not matched to a gene: 2. The CDR3 sequence is 13 residues long. CDR1 is SGHRS, CDR2 YFSETQ, per germline. The CDR3 DNA sequence: TGCGCCAGCAGCGGACAGGGGGACGAAAAACTGTTTTTT. Protein: CASSGQGDEKLFF.

The chain couples TRBV5-1 to TRBJ1-5; a possible D gene is TRBD1 (6 bases). Germline CDR1 and CDR2: SGHRS and YFSETQ. V was cut by 1 base and J by 6 bases, with 14 bases left in between. The CDR3 has 15 residues. CDR3 loop: CASSLSSGASQPQHF. As DNA, the CDR3 is TGCGCCAGCAGCTTGTCTTCAGGGGCCAGTCAGCCCCAGCATTTT.

The rearrangement uses TRBV6-5 and TRBJ1-2, with TRBD1 matching over 8 bases. The CDR3 covers 14 residues. Trimming at V came to 4 bases and at J to 12 bases, leaving 13 bases not matched to a gene. Germline CDR1 is MNHEY and CDR2 is SVGAGI. Here the CDR3 DNA reads TGTGCCAGCAGTTGGCTTCGACAGGGGCTTTTCCACACCTTC. Translating gives CASSWLRQGLFHTF.

This clone appeared a single time. The rearrangement links TRBV3-1 (or the pseudogene TRBV3-2) to TRBJ2-7; no clear D gene. CDR3 length: 13 amino acids. Germline V CDR1 and CDR2: LGHDT, YNNKEL (reference sequence). V was pared by 1 base and J by 3 bases, with 7 bases between. The CDR3 region is CASSQGNYYEQYF. The CDR3 DNA is TGTGCCAGCAGCCAAGGGAACTACTACGAGCAGTACTTC.

This clone appeared a few times. V usage is TRBV2 and J usage is TRBJ2-2, with D possibly TRBD2 on 6 matching bases. Germline values: CDR1 SNHLY, CDR2 FYNNEI. Trimming shortened V by 5 bases and J by 0 bases, and 13 bases separated the two germline ends. CDR3 length: 16 amino acids. CDR3 loop: CASSPWGEANTGELFF. The CDR3, as DNA: TGTGCCAGCAGTCCTTGGGGGGAAGCGAACACCGGGGAGCTGTTTTTT.

The chain combines TRBV6-5 with TRBJ2-7; TRBD1 matches at 7 bases. Germline CDR1 is MNHEY and CDR2 is SVGAGI. The CDR3 covers 10 residues. V shed 11 bases and J 3 bases; nucleotides not matched to a gene: 1. The CDR3 DNA sequence: TGTGCCGCAGGGGGCTACGAGCAGTACTTC. The encoded protein is CAAGGYEQYF.

V and J are TRBV12-3 or TRBV12-4 and TRBJ1-1; D is possibly TRBD1 (6 bases). The CDR3 length is 13 residues. Trimming stripped 6 bases from V and 1 base from J, with 9 bases between. The CDR3 loop reads CASSTTGNTEAFF. CDR3 nucleotides: TGTGCCAGCAGCACGACAGGGAACACTGAAGCTTTCTTT.

CDR3 DNA: TGCAGCGTTTTAACAGGGGGCGCGTACACTGAAGCTTTCTTT. Translating it yields CSVLTGGAYTEAFF. The rearrangement links TRBV29-1 to TRBJ1-1; 9 positions agree with TRBD1. Per the germline V gene, CDR1 is SQVTM and CDR2 is ANQGSEA. The J segment lost 3 bases and the V segment lost 5 bases, leaving 7 bases of the junction unmatched. CDR3 size: 14 residues.

The rearrangement joins TRBV3-1 (or the pseudogene TRBV3-2) to TRBJ1-6; perhaps TRBD1 as D (6 bases). The CDR3 contains 16 residues. Between the trimmed V and J ends, which lost 1 base and 1 base, there was a span of 8 bases. From germline, CDR1 is LGHDT and CDR2 YNNKEL (reference sequence). The CDR3 nucleotides read TGTGCCAGCAGCCAAGGGACAGTTTCCTATAATTCACCCCTCCACTTT. Amino acids: CASSQGTVSYNSPLHF.

The chain joins TRBV6-5 to TRBJ1-4; no definite D call. V lost 6 bases and J lost 5, with 10 bases in between. The CDR3 runs 13 residues. Germline V gene lookup returns CDR1 MNHEY and CDR2 SVGAGI. This chain's CDR3 is CASSRGFNEKLFF. The CDR3 nucleotides read TGTGCCAGCAGCCGAGGGTTCAATGAAAAACTGTTTTTT.

In nucleotides, the CDR3 is TGTGCCAGCACAAGAAGACAGGGTACTGAAGCTTTCTTT. Protein sequence: CASTRRQGTEAFF. The genes are TRBV9 and TRBJ1-1; 7 bases line up with TRBD1. This CDR3 is 13 amino acids long. Germline V CDR1 and CDR2: SGDLS, YYNGEE. V gave up 6 bases and J gave up 5 bases; unmatched junction bases: 7.

CDR3 sequence: CASSSWTGGSYEQYF. The CDR3 coding sequence is TGTGCCAGTAGTAGTTGGACAGGGGGTTCCTACGAGCAGTACTTC. J is TRBJ2-7 and V is TRBV19; 10 positions agree with TRBD1. The CDR3 loop spans 15 amino acids. J was trimmed by 1 base and V by 4 bases; bases with no gene match: 4. Germline V gene lookup returns CDR1 LNHDA and CDR2 SQIVND (reference sequence).

V and J are TRBV11-2 and TRBJ2-2, with 9 positions matching TRBD1. CDR3 length equals 18 residues. The germline V gene has CDR1 SGHAT and CDR2 FQNNGV. V lost 5 bases and J lost 0; bases outside the gene matches: 10. The CDR3: CASSHKLQGATNTGELFF. Written as DNA, the CDR3 is TGTGCCAGCAGCCATAAACTACAGGGGGCGACGAACACCGGGGAGCTGTTTTTT.

The chain employs TRBV3-1 (or the pseudogene TRBV3-2) and TRBJ1-4, with a possible D match to TRBD1 (6 bases). The CDR3 is 15 residues long. Germline CDR1 LGHDT, CDR2 YNNKEL (reference sequence). Trimming removed 5 bases from V and 8 bases from J, with 18 bases in between. CDR3 sequence: CASSYLKGVGEKLFF. The CDR3 DNA reads TGTGCCAGCAGCTACTTGAAGGGGGTCGGAGAAAAACTGTTTTTT.